This passage covers 12 T cell receptor beta chains from one sample sequenced in a study of CD8 T cells in ankylosing spondylitis. Each CDR3 protein gets one entry after TCRdb re-called the 5' RACE reads with MiXCR. The table has around 300,000 distinct CDR3 sequences, roughly 20% seen once. The source material was blood, either unsorted or a sorted T cell fraction (not recorded which). The receptors derive from a female donor with ankylosing spondylitis or in good health (not recorded which).

This clonotype was seen a handful of times. V gene TRBV6-2 or TRBV6-3 combines with J gene TRBJ2-7; TRBD2 matches 9 bases. Per the germline V gene, CDR1 is MNHEY and CDR2 is SVGEGT. V lost 2 bases and J lost 2; bases outside the gene matches: 25. This CDR3 contains 22 residues. CDR3 region: CASSYRSPRFWAGGPEPYEQYF. The CDR3 DNA reads as TGTGCCAGCAGTTACCGTTCCCCCCGGTTTTGGGCGGGAGGGCCAGAGCCCTACGAGCAGTACTTC.

This clonotype has just a few counts. The J gene is TRBJ2-7, the V gene TRBV7-9; 7 nucleotides line up with TRBD2. Germline V gene sequence: CDR1 SEHNR, CDR2 FQNEAQ (reference sequence). The CDR3 length is 15 residues. Losses at the gene ends were 6 bases for V and 0 bases for J; bases not matched to a gene: 8. CDR3 in DNA: TGTGCCAGCAGTTCAACTAGCGCCGGCTCCTACGAGCAGTACTTC. Residues: CASSSTSAGSYEQYF. The full variable domain, completed using reference TRBV7-9 and TRBJ2-7, is DTGVSQNPRHKITKRGQNVTFRCDPISEHNRLYWYRQTLGQGPEFLTYFQNEAQLEKSRLLSDRFSAERPKGSFSTLEIQRTEQGDSAMYLCASSSTSAGSYEQYFGPGTRLTVT.

This clonotype has more than one count but fewer than ten. This chain joins TRBV6-5 and TRBJ1-6; D might be TRBD1 (6 bases). There are 16 residues in the CDR3. In germline, CDR1 is MNHEY, CDR2 SVGAGI. Trimming shortened V by 2 bases and J by 12 bases, and 20 bases separated the two germline ends. CDR3 in amino acids: CASSYAQGSLKVPLHF. CDR3 in DNA: TGTGCCAGCAGTTACGCCCAGGGGTCTTTAAAGGTACCCCTCCACTTT.

This clonotype was detected many times. The chain is built from TRBV29-1 and TRBJ2-3; D gene unclear. V lost 8 bases to trimming and J lost 4 bases, with 7 bases between them. Looked up from germline, CDR1 is SQVTM and CDR2 is ANQGSEA. This CDR3 contains 10 residues. CDR3 in amino acids: CSIAPDTQYF. The CDR3 nucleotides are TGCAGCATAGCCCCAGATACGCAGTATTTT.

To note about this clonotype: The junction differs from germline at one of its ends, possibly a read error. The chain carries TRBV6-2 or TRBV6-3 and TRBJ2-5, with D possibly TRBD2 on 6 matching bases. Germline V gene sequence: CDR1 MNHEY, CDR2 SVGEGT. This CDR3 region has 13 residues. In DNA form, the CDR3 reads TGTGCCAGCAGGGCCGGGAGTGGAGAGAGCCAGTACTTC. Its translation is CASRAGSGESQYF.

The J gene is TRBJ2-5, the V gene TRBV7-9; the D is unclear. V shed 0 bases and J shed 6 bases, with 8 bases lying between them. The CDR3 spans 13 residues. The V gene's germline CDR1 is SEHNR and CDR2 FQNEAQ (reference sequence). The CDR3 bases are TGTGCCAGCAGCTTAGCGATAGAAAAGACCCAGTACTTC. It is translated as CASSLAIEKTQYF.

The chain employs TRBV2 and TRBJ2-1; D gene unclear. Germline V CDR1 and CDR2: SNHLY, FYNNEI. V was clipped by 7 bases and J by 5 bases, with 12 bases between them. The length of the CDR3 is 13 residues. The CDR3 sequence is CASNPGGHNEQFF. The CDR3 nucleotides are TGTGCCAGCAATCCCGGTGGGCACAATGAGCAGTTCTTC.

The CDR3 DNA sequence: TGCGCCAGCAGCCAAGGGACAGGGACGGTACCCTACGAGCAGTACTTC. Translating it yields CASSQGTGTVPYEQYF. This rearrangement joins TRBV5-1 to TRBJ2-7; TRBD1 matches 9 bases. This CDR3 is 16 amino acids long. Germline trimming cut 4 bases from V and 2 bases from J; bases unmatched to any gene: 10. The V gene's germline CDR1 is SGHRS and CDR2 YFSETQ.

This clonotype was counted a few times. The rearrangement joins TRBV12-3 or TRBV12-4 to TRBJ1-5, with a weak D call TRBD1 (6 bases). CDR3 size: 14 residues. Trimming took 5 bases from V and 6 from J, leaving 14 bases between them. The CDR3 sequence: CASSPDRRPQPQHF. The CDR3 coding sequence is TGTGCCAGCAGTCCTGACAGGCGCCCTCAGCCCCAGCATTTT.

At least ten counts were recorded for this clonotype. The V call is TRBV7-2, the J call TRBJ2-1; perhaps TRBD1 as D (5 bases). The CDR3 is 14 amino acids. Germline CDR1 is SGHTA and CDR2 is FQGNSA. V shed 1 base and J shed 8 bases, with 12 bases lying between them. The CDR3 bases are TGTGCCAGCAGCTTAGGAGGCCTCAGGGATGAGCAGTTCTTC. Translated: CASSLGGLRDEQFF. The whole variable domain, filled in from reference TRBV7-2 and TRBJ2-1, reads GAGVSQSPSNKVTEKGKDVELRCDPISGHTALYWYRQSLGQGLEFLIYFQGNSAPDKSGLPSDRFSAERTGGSVSTLTIQRTQQEDSAVYLCASSLGGLRDEQFFGPGTRLTVL.

This clonotype was observed at least ten times. CDR3: CASRSRLNEQFF. DNA of the CDR3: TGTGCCAGCAGGTCCAGACTCAATGAGCAGTTCTTC. This sequence joins TRBV12-3 or TRBV12-4 and TRBJ2-1; D gene uncertain. The length of the CDR3 is 12 residues. V was shortened by 6 bases and J by 6 bases, with 9 bases between the two germline ends.

This clonotype was picked up many times. J is TRBJ1-3 and V is TRBV20-1; unclear D gene. The CDR3 runs to 12 residues. Germline lookup yields CDR1 DFQATT and CDR2 SNEGSKA (reference sequence). Trimming took off 6 bases at V and 0 bases at J, with 6 bases between the two ends. CDR3 sequence (DNA): TGCAGTGCACTCTACTCTGGAAACACCATATATTTT. Its protein product is CSALYSGNTIYF.